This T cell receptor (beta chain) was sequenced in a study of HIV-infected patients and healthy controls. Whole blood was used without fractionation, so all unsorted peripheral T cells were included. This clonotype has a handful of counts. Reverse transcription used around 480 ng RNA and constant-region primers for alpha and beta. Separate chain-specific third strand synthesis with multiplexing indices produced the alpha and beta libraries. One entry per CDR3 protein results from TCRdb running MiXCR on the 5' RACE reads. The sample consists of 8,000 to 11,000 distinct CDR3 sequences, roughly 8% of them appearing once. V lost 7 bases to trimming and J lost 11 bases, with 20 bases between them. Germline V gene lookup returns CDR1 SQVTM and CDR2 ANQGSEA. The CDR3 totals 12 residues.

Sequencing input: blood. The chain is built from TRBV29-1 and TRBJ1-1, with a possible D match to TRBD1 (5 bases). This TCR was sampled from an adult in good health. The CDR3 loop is CSAIIGAREAFF. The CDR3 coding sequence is TGCAGCGCCATAATTGGGGCCCGCGAGGCTTTCTTT. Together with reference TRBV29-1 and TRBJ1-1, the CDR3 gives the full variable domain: SAVISQKPSRDICQRGTSLTIQCQVDSQVTMMFWYRQQPGQSLTLIATANQGSEATYESGFVIDKFPISRPNLTFSTLTVSNMSPEDSSIYLCSAIIGAREAFFGQGTRLTVV.